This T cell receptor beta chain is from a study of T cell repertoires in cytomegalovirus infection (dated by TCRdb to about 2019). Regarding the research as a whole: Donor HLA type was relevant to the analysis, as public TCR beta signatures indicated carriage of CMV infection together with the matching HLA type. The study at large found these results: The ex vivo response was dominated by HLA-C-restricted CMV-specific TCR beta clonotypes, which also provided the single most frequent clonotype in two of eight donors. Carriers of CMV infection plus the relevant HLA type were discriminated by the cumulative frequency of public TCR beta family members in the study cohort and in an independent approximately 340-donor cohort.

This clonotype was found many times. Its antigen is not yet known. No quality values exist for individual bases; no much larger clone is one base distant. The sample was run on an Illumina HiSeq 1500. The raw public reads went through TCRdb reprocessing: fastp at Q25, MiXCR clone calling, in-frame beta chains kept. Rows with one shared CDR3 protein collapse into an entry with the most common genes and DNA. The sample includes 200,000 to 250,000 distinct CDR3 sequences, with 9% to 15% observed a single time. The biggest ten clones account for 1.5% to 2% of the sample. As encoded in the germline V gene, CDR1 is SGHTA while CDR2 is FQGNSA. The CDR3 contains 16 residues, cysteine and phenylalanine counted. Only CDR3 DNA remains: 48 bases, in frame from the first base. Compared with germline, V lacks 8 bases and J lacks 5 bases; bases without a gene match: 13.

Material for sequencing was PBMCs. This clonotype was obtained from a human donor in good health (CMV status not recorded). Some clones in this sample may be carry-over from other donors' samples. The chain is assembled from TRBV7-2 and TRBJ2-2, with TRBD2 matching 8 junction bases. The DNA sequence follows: TGTGCCAGCGGTTCCGGTGGGGCTAGCGGGACCGGGGAGCTGTTTTTT. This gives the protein CASGSGGASGTGELFF.